This is a list of T cell receptor beta chains from one sample in a study of T cells after yellow fever vaccination. TCRdb reanalysed the 5' RACE reads using MiXCR and keeps one entry per CDR3 protein. The sample includes 340,000 or so distinct CDR3 sequences, about 12% of them seen just once. The sample here was CD4+ T cells sorted from PBMCs, taken 15 days after the yellow fever booster vaccination. These receptors all come from a young man who received the YFV17D yellow fever vaccine. The conserved cysteine and the conserved F or W are not part of the CDR3 here. The order of the fields is V gene, CDR3 protein.

>TRBV29-1
SVESSVQETQY
>TRBV7-2
ASSLLESSPLH
>TRBV5-1
ASSLSNRGRTGELF
>TRBV7-3
ASSLNRGVEETQY
>TRBV7-2
ASSDQQNSPLH
>TRBV7-2
ASQGRGSSYNEQF
>TRBV30
AWSATGADIQY
>TRBV14
ASSQYGLRAPTGELF
>TRBV9
ASSVGGHFTDTQY
>TRBV9
ASSVAGPPSVF
>TRBV12-3/TRBV12-4
ASSLHGGAQETQY
>TRBV5-5
ASSLAVRSTEAF
>TRBV7-6
ASSSRRDRGTDTQY
>TRBV6-5
ASTWRVRADYGYT
>TRBV5-4
ASSLEADTSTDTQY
>TRBV10-3
AISESVGQGSSYEQY
>TRBV20-1
SGHDAGDTQY
>TRBV15
ATSADRGVSTEAF
>TRBV20-1
SAAVFEGQGYNEQF
>TRBV7-2
ASSWTSGGVGETQY
>TRBV4-3
ASSQGLAGLDTQY
>TRBV7-2
ASSLSGTKPYNEQF
>TRBV4-3
ASSQQGPTFGDTQY